Many counts were recorded for the clone carrying this T cell receptor (beta chain). Its target is unknown. The data were obtained in a study of neurological immune-mediated disorders. Overall study results and limits: Across subjects, expanded clones had no CDR3 amino acid sequences in common, pointing to private repertoires in all groups.

This CDR3 has 13 residues. The junction had 4 bases not matched to a gene; V was cut back by 6 bases and J by 4 bases. Per germline, CDR1 MNHNY and CDR2 SVGAGI (reference sequence). From 15-18 subjects, each sequencing run yielded over 170 million TCR-beta sequences. Each CDR3 protein is one row after TCRdb ran MiXCR on the 5' RACE reads. The sample comprises roughly 98,000 distinct CDR3 sequences, roughly 13% of which are singletons, and around 5% rests with the top ten. Specified time point: longitudinal time-point 2. This chain links TRBV6-6 with TRBJ2-5; 8 bases agree with TRBD1. Source material: PBMCs. This sequence originates from a female donor with HTLV-1-associated myelopathy (HAM/TSP). The chain's CDR3 is CASRGQGVETQYF. The CDR3 DNA is TGTGCCAGCAGAGGACAGGGCGTAGAGACCCAGTACTTC.